This entry lists 16 T cell receptor beta chains sequenced from one sample in a study of relationships among human T cell subsets (dated by TCRdb to the early 2010s). Libraries were made using multiplex PCR. The reads were generated on a 454 GS FLX. Semiquantitative ARM-PCR was used to amplify the TCR alpha and beta CDR3 regions from mRNA. In ARM-PCR, tagged nested gene-specific primers were used first, and exponential amplification was then carried out by communal superprimers. TCRdb ran its own pipeline on the public reads, namely fastp trimming at Q25 and MiXCR clone calling, and kept in-frame beta chains. Identical CDR3 proteins give one entry, which carries the most common genes and DNA. Across this sample there are some 14,000 distinct CDR3 sequences, with about 60% seen only once. The ten largest clones take up 2% to 2.5% of the sample. CD4+CD25+ regulatory T cells were selected from positively selected CD4+ cells using anti-CD25 beads.

What was sequenced was Tregs sorted from blood. Every receptor here comes from a man aged 35 to 55 in good health.

V gene TRBV7-8 combines with J gene TRBJ2-1; the D is unclear. The germline CDR1 and CDR2 sequences are SGHVS and FQNEAQ. Trimming stripped 5 bases from V and 5 bases from J, with 10 bases between. This CDR3 is built from 13 residues. CDR3 loop: CASSVRAHNEQFF. DNA of the CDR3: TGTGCCAGCAGCGTTAGAGCCCACAATGAGCAGTTCTTC.

This clonotype was seen once. This rearrangement joins TRBV10-3 to TRBJ2-7; D is possibly TRBD1 (6 bases). The CDR3 totals 11 residues. Germline loops: CDR1 ENHRY, CDR2 SYGVKD. V was pared by 8 bases and J by 7 bases, with 12 bases between. CDR3 amino acids: CAILKGTEQYF. Written as DNA, the CDR3 is TGTGCCATCCTGAAGGGGACAGAGCAGTACTTC.

The chain couples TRBV28 to TRBJ2-3, with TRBD1 matching 10 bases. Per the germline V gene, CDR1 is MDHEN and CDR2 is SYDVKM. Unmatched junction bases numbered 7, after V lost 4 bases and J lost 3 bases. This CDR3 spans 16 amino acids. In DNA form, the CDR3 reads TGTGCCAGCAGTTCCCGACAGGGGGCGAAGACAGATACGCAGTATTTT. It yields the protein CASSSRQGAKTDTQYF.

The rearrangement uses TRBV11-2 and TRBJ2-7; D gene uncertain. V was trimmed by 1 base and J by 6 bases, leaving 4 bases between them. CDR3 length equals 11 residues. Per germline, CDR1 SGHAT and CDR2 FQNNGV. CDR3 nucleotides: TGTGCCAGCAGCTTAGCTATCGAGCAGTACTTC. Translation gives CASSLAIEQYF.

This chain connects TRBV10-2 to TRBJ2-7; TRBD1 aligns across 12 bases. Germline CDR1 reads WSHSY; CDR2 reads SAAADI. J was trimmed by 6 bases and V by 9 bases; bases with no gene match: 6. The CDR3 has 13 residues. As DNA, the CDR3 is TGCGCCAGTTGGGACAGGGGGCGATCCGAGCAGTACTTC. Translated: CASWDRGRSEQYF.

This chain connects TRBV20-1 to TRBJ2-3; 10 bases fit TRBD2. CDR1 and CDR2 (germline): DFQATT, SNEGSKA (reference sequence). The CDR3 extends over 16 amino acids. V lost 1 base and J lost 4; bases outside the gene matches: 8. As DNA, the CDR3 is TGCAGTGCTAGAGCCCTCGGGCTAGCGGGAGCAGATACGCAGTATTTT. Its translation is CSARALGLAGADTQYF.

This clonotype has more than one count but fewer than ten. The chain is built from TRBV13 and TRBJ2-7; TRBD2 might be the D (6 bases). V was pared by 2 bases and J by 5 bases, with 10 bases between. Per the germline V gene, CDR1 is PRHDT and CDR2 is FYEKMQ (reference sequence). The CDR3 has 13 residues. The CDR3 here is CASSLRRGNEQYF. The CDR3 region has the DNA TGTGCCAGCAGCTTAAGGAGGGGAAACGAGCAGTACTTC.

V is TRBV2 and J is TRBJ2-4; D ambiguous. CDR1 SNHLY and CDR2 FYNNEI come from the germline V gene. The germline V and J ends were trimmed by 6 bases and 0 bases, with 18 bases remaining between them. The CDR3 covers 17 residues. The CDR3 region has the DNA TGTGCCAGCAGACCCCCACTTCGGGCTGTAGCCAAAAACATTCAGTACTTC. It translates to CASRPPLRAVAKNIQYF. Variable domain in full (rest from reference TRBV2 and TRBJ2-4): EPEVTQTPSHQVTQMGQEVILRCVPISNHLYFYWYRQILGQKVEFLVSFYNNEISEKSEIFDDQFSVERPDGSNFTLKIRSTKLEDSAMYFCASRPPLRAVAKNIQYFGAGTRLSVL.

As to this clonotype: A much larger clone differs from this one at a single base, so this may be a read error. The chain is built from TRBV2 and TRBJ1-2; no reliable D call. CDR1 is SNHLY, CDR2 FYNNEI, per germline. The CDR3 covers 12 residues. The DNA of the CDR3 is TGTGCCAGCAGTGATACTGGCTATGACTACACCTTC. Protein: CASSDTGYDYTF. Full variable domain (missing parts from reference TRBV2 and TRBJ1-2): EPEVTQTPSHQVTQMGQEVILRCVPISNHLYFYWYRQILGQKVEFLVSFYNNEISEKSEIFDDQFSVERPDGSNFTLKIRSTKLEDSAMYFCASSDTGYDYTFGSGTRLTVV.

The CDR3 coding sequence is TGTGCCAGTAGTATAGGCGGGAGAGGAACTCACGATACGCAGTATTTT. Encoded protein: CASSIGGRGTHDTQYF. V is TRBV19 and J is TRBJ2-3, with 7 bases lining up with TRBD2. Trimming removed 1 base from V and 6 bases from J; junction bases left unmatched: 10. This CDR3 is built from 16 residues. Germline values: CDR1 LNHDA, CDR2 SQIVND (reference sequence). Drawing the rest from reference TRBV19 and TRBJ2-3, the complete variable domain is DGGITQSPKYLFRKEGQNVTLSCEQNLNHDAMYWYRQDPGQGLRLIYYSQIVNDFQKGDIAEGYSVSREKKESFPLTVTSAQKNPTAFYLCASSIGGRGTHDTQYFGPGTRLTVL.

In this sample, this clonotype turned up a few times. V gene TRBV28 combines with J gene TRBJ2-3; D gene uncertain. V lost 4 bases and J lost 1, with 9 bases in between. The CDR3 is made up of 14 amino acids. Germline-derived CDR1 and CDR2 are MDHEN and SYDVKM. The CDR3 nucleotides read TGTGCCAGCAGTTCCCCTGATCGCACAGATACGCAGTATTTT. Protein sequence: CASSSPDRTDTQYF.

The J gene is TRBJ2-1, the V gene TRBV11-1; D possibly corresponds to TRBD1 (5 bases). The V end lost 5 bases, the J end lost 4 bases, and 9 bases lay between the germline ends. Germline V gene lookup returns CDR1 SGHAT and CDR2 FQDESV (reference sequence). The CDR3 extends over 13 amino acids. The CDR3 loop is CASSQQDYNEQFF. CDR3 DNA sequence: TGTGCCAGCAGCCAACAGGATTACAATGAGCAGTTCTTC.

Sample share makes this clonotype medium-sized. The chain joins TRBV6-5 to TRBJ2-4; D ambiguous. Deletions cut 4 bases from V and 0 bases from J, with 13 bases between. Germline values: CDR1 MNHEY, CDR2 SVGAGI. This CDR3 spans 16 amino acids. Here the CDR3 DNA reads TGTGCCAGCAGTTCCATGACTTTTCTAGCCAAAAACATTCAGTACTTC. It is translated as CASSSMTFLAKNIQYF.

The chain joins TRBV14 to TRBJ2-1, with D maybe TRBD2 (5 bases). The CDR3 extends over 17 amino acids. Germline V gives CDR1 SGHDN, CDR2 FVKESK. The V end was cut by 4 bases, the J end by 4 bases, with 20 bases between. The CDR3 is CASSPGYFDGKYNEQFF. DNA of the CDR3: TGTGCCAGCAGCCCGGGATATTTTGACGGAAAGTACAATGAGCAGTTCTTC.

J is TRBJ2-5 and V is TRBV5-1; maybe TRBD1 (5 bases). The CDR3 runs to 14 residues. Between the trimmed V and J ends, which lost 2 bases and 2 bases, there was a span of 10 bases. Per germline, CDR1 SGHRS and CDR2 YFSETQ. The CDR3 sequence: CASSLGAEQETQYF. CDR3 DNA: TGCGCCAGCAGCTTAGGGGCGGAGCAAGAGACCCAGTACTTC. Full variable domain (outside the CDR3, taken from reference TRBV5-1 and TRBJ2-5): KAGVTQTPRYLIKTRGQQVTLSCSPISGHRSVSWYQQTPGQGLQFLFEYFSETQRNKGNFPGRFSGRQFSNSRSEMNVSTLELGDSALYLCASSLGAEQETQYFGPGTRLLVL.

The rearrangement links TRBV5-6 to TRBJ1-1; the D gene is possibly TRBD1 (5 bases). CDR3 length: 14 residues. CDR1 is SGHDT, CDR2 YYEEEE, per germline. Trimming removed 2 bases from V and 1 base from J, with 9 bases in between. For the CDR3, the DNA is TGTGCCAGCAGCTTCCGGGGCGCGAACACTGAAGCTTTCTTT. Its protein is CASSFRGANTEAFF.